These 16 T cell receptor beta chains were all obtained from the same sample, sequenced in a study of T-cell reconstitution after alpha-beta-depleted transplantation in children. The TCRbeta library was prepared with unique molecular identifiers. MiXCR, applied by TCRdb to the PCR reads, yields one record per CDR3 protein. The sample carries some 600,000 distinct CDR3 sequences, 10% to 15% recorded once. The sequencing here drew on PBMCs, mostly from graft donor cells, taken 360 days after TCRalphabeta/CD19-depleted stem cell transplant. All receptors derive from a male patient younger than 18 who had a stem cell transplant for acute myeloid leukemia, so the T cells may come from the graft donor.

This clonotype occurred a few times. The chain couples TRBV24-1 to TRBJ2-1; 14 nucleotides agree with TRBD2. Germline V CDR1 and CDR2: KGHDR, SFDVKD. This CDR3 comprises 14 residues. After removal of 7 bases from V and 8 bases from J, the junction contained 3 bases not matched to a gene. In DNA form, the CDR3 reads TGTGCCACCAGCCGGACTAGCGGGAGGTATGAGCAGTTCTTC. Encoded protein: CATSRTSGRYEQFF.

The rearrangement links TRBV20-1 to TRBJ2-3; TRBD2 matches 11 bases. Unmatched junction bases numbered 9, after V lost 1 base and J lost 6 bases. The germline gives CDR1 DFQATT, CDR2 SNEGSKA (reference sequence). This CDR3 has 16 residues. The CDR3 loop is CSARVLLAGVGDTQYF. CDR3 nucleotide sequence: TGCAGTGCTAGAGTCCTACTAGCGGGAGTTGGGGATACGCAGTATTTT.

The chain joins TRBV14 to TRBJ2-1; 8 nucleotides line up with TRBD2. The CDR3 length is 18 residues. CDR1 SGHDN and CDR2 FVKESK come from the germline V gene. V lost 4 bases to trimming and J lost 8 bases; unmatched junction nucleotides: 19. The CDR3 region has the DNA TGTGCCAGCAGCCCTTATACCGGGACTAGTCCTAGAGGCGATGAGCAGTTCTTC. Translating gives CASSPYTGTSPRGDEQFF.

In its sample, this clonotype was seen a few times. The chain has TRBV28 and TRBJ2-7; 7 nucleotides match TRBD2. Trimming removed 5 bases from V and 6 bases from J; junction bases left unmatched: 16. Germline loops: CDR1 MDHEN, CDR2 SYDVKM. CDR3 size: 16 residues. The DNA of the CDR3 is TGTGCCAGCAGTCCCACACGGGCCCGCGGGAGTTCCGAGCAGTACTTC. Protein: CASSPTRARGSSEQYF.

This CDR3 is CSAIVTSGTRYEQYF. The DNA of the CDR3 is TGCAGTGCCATTGTGACTAGCGGGACAAGGTACGAGCAGTACTTC. The V gene is TRBV20-1, the J gene TRBJ2-7; 11 bases fit TRBD2. CDR3 size: 15 residues. The junction had 11 bases not matched to a gene; V was cut back by 6 bases and J by 4 bases. Per the germline V gene, CDR1 is DFQATT and CDR2 is SNEGSKA (reference sequence).

The rearrangement joins TRBV10-3 to TRBJ2-7; 7 bases agree with TRBD1. The CDR3 is 14 residues long. Germline V CDR1 and CDR2: ENHRY, SYGVKD. With V trimmed by 0 bases and J by 5 bases, 4 bases remained unmatched. In nucleotides, the CDR3 is TGTGCCATCAGTGAGTCAGGGGGCGAGAACGAGCAGTACTTC. Encoded protein: CAISESGGENEQYF.

The genes are TRBV6-5 and TRBJ2-5, with D maybe TRBD2 (6 bases). Trimming pared 0 bases from V and 2 bases from J, leaving 13 bases between. CDR1 is MNHEY, CDR2 SVGAGI, per germline. CDR3 length equals 16 residues. The CDR3 protein is CASSYSIGSGQETQYF. CDR3 in DNA: TGTGCCAGCAGTTACTCGATAGGTAGCGGACAAGAGACCCAGTACTTC.

This chain links TRBV7-9 with TRBJ2-1, with D perhaps TRBD2 (6 bases). Germline CDR1 SEHNR, CDR2 FQNEAQ (reference sequence). V was pared by 5 bases and J by 3 bases, with 14 bases between. This CDR3 has 15 residues. The CDR3 spells CASSPSGLYYNEQFF. Here the CDR3 DNA reads TGTGCCAGCAGCCCCTCGGGACTCTACTACAATGAGCAGTTCTTC.

The chain combines TRBV28 with TRBJ2-7; 7 nucleotides align to TRBD1. The ends lost 4 bases at V and 1 base at J; junction bases unmatched: 7. The germline gives CDR1 MDHEN, CDR2 SYDVKM. This CDR3 contains 15 residues. CDR3 amino acids: CASSSTGFRSYEQYF. CDR3 DNA: TGTGCCAGCAGTTCGACAGGGTTCAGGTCCTACGAGCAGTACTTC.

This clonotype has more than one count but fewer than ten. The chain couples TRBV5-1 to TRBJ2-7, with 7 nucleotides matching TRBD2. In germline, CDR1 is SGHRS, CDR2 YFSETQ. The trim removed 1 base at V and 0 bases at J, leaving 10 bases unmatched. CDR3 length: 17 amino acids. CDR3: CASSLWGTAGVSYEQYF. The CDR3 DNA is TGCGCCAGCAGCTTGTGGGGAACGGCGGGGGTCTCCTACGAGCAGTACTTC.

The V call is TRBV12-3 or TRBV12-4, the J call TRBJ1-2; perhaps TRBD1 as D (6 bases). V shed 5 bases and J shed 8 bases, with 18 bases lying between them. The CDR3 is 14 residues long. CDR3 DNA: TGTGCCAGCAGTACCGACAGGACTCTCATAGGCTACACCTTC. It translates to CASSTDRTLIGYTF.

Points on this clonotype: Lacking the conserved final phenylalanine or tryptophan, this CDR3 likely reflects a read error. The rearrangement uses TRBV6-2 or TRBV6-3 and TRBJ1-5; D perhaps matches TRBD1 (6 bases). V lost 7 bases, J lost 0 bases, and 16 bases lay in between. The CDR3 consists of 16 residues. The germline V gene encodes CDR1 MNHEY and CDR2 SVGEGT. The CDR3 reads CASTASTGFSNQPQHY. For the CDR3, the DNA is TGTGCCAGCACCGCGTCAACAGGGTTTAGCAATCAGCCCCAGCATTAT.

The chain joins TRBV29-1 to TRBJ2-7; the match to TRBD1 covers 8 bases. Per germline, CDR1 SQVTM and CDR2 ANQGSEA. CDR3 length: 14 amino acids. CDR3 in amino acids: CRVRQGPCSYEQYF. CDR3 DNA: TGCAGGGTAAGACAGGGGCCTTGCTCCTACGAGCAGTACTTC.

V and J are TRBV7-2 and TRBJ2-7; D is perhaps TRBD1 or TRBD2 (7 bases each). Germline loops: CDR1 SGHTA, CDR2 FQGNSA. V was shortened by 5 bases and J by 3 bases, with 23 bases between the two germline ends. There are 17 residues in the CDR3. The CDR3 loop is CASSARQGGWANYEQYF. Here the CDR3 DNA reads TGTGCCAGCAGCGCCAGACAGGGAGGGTGGGCAAACTACGAGCAGTACTTC. The full variable domain, with the rest looked up from reference TRBV7-2 and TRBJ2-7, is GAGVSQSPSNKVTEKGKDVELRCDPISGHTALYWYRQSLGQGLEFLIYFQGNSAPDKSGLPSDRFSAERTGGSVSTLTIQRTQQEDSAVYLCASSARQGGWANYEQYFGPGTRLTVT.

The V and J genes are TRBV28 and TRBJ2-7; D gene ambiguous. V lost 1 base, J lost 0 bases, and 13 bases lay in between. Per the germline V gene, CDR1 is MDHEN and CDR2 is SYDVKM. CDR3 length: 16 residues. Here the CDR3 reads CASSLSLWGSSYEQYF. In DNA form, the CDR3 reads TGTGCCAGCAGTTTATCCTTATGGGGAAGCTCCTACGAGCAGTACTTC.

This clonotype has a handful of counts. The gene calls are TRBV29-1 and TRBJ2-5, with D unclear. The germline V gene encodes CDR1 SQVTM and CDR2 ANQGSEA. The CDR3 sequence is 12 residues long. The V end lost 4 bases, the J end lost 5 bases, and 11 bases lay between the germline ends. In nucleotides, the CDR3 is TGCAGCGTTGTAGCATCGGACGAGACCCAGTACTTC. Its translation: CSVVASDETQYF.